Shown below are 10 T cell receptor beta chains from a single sample sequenced in a study of cytomegalovirus exposure and HLA in healthy donors. Primers included in the PCR were 60 Vbeta and 13 Jbeta primers. Here immunoSEQ multiplex PCR was the method, and the copy in TCRdb shows in-frame clones only, minus some. The sample yields more than 75,000 clones, over 80% seen once. Sequenced input: PBMCs. The receptors were sampled from a young man in good health and CMV-seronegative.

This CDR3 reads CASTGTGGAGSNQPQHF. As DNA, the CDR3 is TGTGCCAGCACCGGGACAGGGGGCGCGGGTAGCAATCAGCCCCAGCATTTT. The J gene is TRBJ1-5, the V gene TRBV5-8, with 12 bases fitting TRBD1. The CDR3 has 17 amino acids. Germline CDR1 and CDR2: SGHTS and YDEGEE. J lost 0 bases, V lost 6 bases, and 7 bases had no gene match. The full variable domain, in which reference TRBV5-8 and TRBJ1-5 provide the parts outside the CDR3, is EAGVTQSPTHLIKTRGQQATLRCSPISGHTSVYWYQQALGLGLQFLLWYDEGEERNRGNFPPRFSGRQFPNYSSELNVNALELEDSALYLCASTGTGGAGSNQPQHFGDGTRLSIL.

A single count supports this clone. A junction boundary mismatches the germline segment, possibly from a read error. At the DNA level, this CDR3 is encoded by other sequences in the same sample as well. This chain joins TRBV7-9 and TRBJ2-6; TRBD1 might be the D (5 bases). The CDR3 has 11 residues. Per the germline V gene, CDR1 is SEHNR and CDR2 is FQNEAQ (reference sequence). CDR3 in DNA: TGCGCCAGCAGCTTACAGGTTCCCTTGACTTTC. It translates to CASSLQVPLTF.

The gene calls are TRBV29-1 and TRBJ2-3, with TRBD2 matching over 9 bases. Germline V gene data show CDR1 as SQVTM and CDR2 as ANQGSEA. V was pared by 6 bases and J by 4 bases, with 17 bases of the junction left unmatched. This CDR3 has 17 residues. The CDR3 DNA follows: TGCAGCGTCGAGGGACTAGCTGTTAAAGGTGGGGCAGATACGCAGTATTTT. Translated, it gives CSVEGLAVKGGADTQYF.

This clone was picked up a small number of times. This chain links TRBV7-8 with TRBJ2-3; tentative D call: TRBD2 (5 bases). From germline, CDR1 is SGHVS and CDR2 FQNEAQ. This CDR3 spans 15 amino acids. V gave up 3 bases and J gave up 0 bases, with 10 bases separating them. Here the CDR3 reads CASSFQGSSTDTQYF. CDR3 bases: TGTGCCAGCAGCTTCCAAGGGAGTAGCACAGATACGCAGTATTTT.

V gene TRBV28 combines with J gene TRBJ2-1; D gene unclear. The CDR3 totals 13 residues. Trimming removed 6 bases at V and 6 bases at J, with 12 bases between. Germline V gene sequence: CDR1 MDHEN, CDR2 SYDVKM. CDR3 nucleotides: TGTGCCAGCAGGCGGCCGGGTTCCAATGAGCAGTTCTTC. It translates to CASRRPGSNEQFF.

This chain uses TRBV6-6 with TRBJ1-2; a possible D gene is TRBD1 (5 bases). The CDR3 consists of 13 residues. Germline CDR1 is MNHNY and CDR2 is SVGAGI (reference sequence). The V and J ends lost 4 bases and 6 bases respectively, with 12 bases between them. CDR3 in amino acids: CASSFQGTNGYTF. The CDR3 DNA reads as TGTGCCAGCAGTTTCCAGGGTACTAATGGCTACACCTTC.

V usage is TRBV9 and J usage is TRBJ2-1, with a weak D call TRBD2 (5 bases). Germline CDR1 reads SGDLS; CDR2 reads YYNGEE. The CDR3 runs to 12 residues. V dropped 4 bases and J dropped 9 bases, with 11 bases sitting between them. The CDR3, as DNA: TGTGCCAGCAGCCTTCGGGGTGCTGAGCAGTTCTTC. This gives the protein CASSLRGAEQFF.

This chain uses TRBV10-3 with TRBJ2-2; 8 bases agree with TRBD1. J lost 3 bases, V lost 6 bases, and 6 bases had no gene match. From germline, CDR1 is ENHRY and CDR2 SYGVKD. The CDR3 is 15 amino acids. The CDR3 here is CAIRTLTGDTGELFF. The DNA for the CDR3 is TGTGCCATCAGAACGTTGACAGGGGACACCGGGGAGCTGTTTTTT.

The table lists this clone with a few counts. The J gene is TRBJ2-7, the V gene TRBV7-9; D might be TRBD1 (5 bases). The germline CDR1 and CDR2 sequences are SEHNR and FQNEAQ (reference sequence). This CDR3 is built from 13 residues. Trimming removed 3 bases at V and 5 bases at J, with 11 bases between. The CDR3 is CASSFQGKDEQYF. The CDR3 DNA is TGTGCCAGCAGCTTCCAGGGCAAAGACGAGCAGTACTTC.

CDR3 sequence: CASSGSSPTDTQYF. CDR3 coding DNA: TGTGCCAGCAGTGGTAGTAGCCCCACAGATACGCAGTATTTT. V is TRBV2 and J is TRBJ2-3; D is ambiguous. The CDR3 has 14 amino acids. V was clipped by 4 bases and J by 2 bases, with 10 bases between them. Germline V CDR1 and CDR2: SNHLY, FYNNEI.